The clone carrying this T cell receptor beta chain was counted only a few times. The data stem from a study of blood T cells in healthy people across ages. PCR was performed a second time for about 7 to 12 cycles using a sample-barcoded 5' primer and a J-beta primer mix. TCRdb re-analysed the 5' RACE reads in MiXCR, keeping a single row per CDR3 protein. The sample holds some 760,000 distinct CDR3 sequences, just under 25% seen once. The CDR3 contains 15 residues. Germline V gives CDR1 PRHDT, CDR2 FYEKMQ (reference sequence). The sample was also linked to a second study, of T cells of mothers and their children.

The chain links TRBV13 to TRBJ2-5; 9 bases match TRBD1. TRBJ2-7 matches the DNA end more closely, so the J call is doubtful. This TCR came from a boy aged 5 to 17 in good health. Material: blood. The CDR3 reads CASSRTGQGGNEQYF. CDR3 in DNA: TGTGCCAGCAGCCGTACGGGACAGGGAGGTAACGAGCAGTACTTC.